This TCR beta chain came from a study of Ad26.COV2.S vaccination and SARS-CoV-2 variants (dated by TCRdb to 2020 to 2022). About the investigation overall: Vaccine-arm donors were drawn from COV1001, a multicentre, randomized, double-blind, placebo-controlled phase I-IIa trial of Ad26.COV2.S in healthy adults. Investigators did not know the trial group allocation while performing experiments and assessing outcomes. Sequencing of the TCRbeta repertoire served to evaluate the specificity and breadth of SARS-CoV-2-reactive T cell receptors following Ad26.COV2.S vaccination. Trial participants were randomized into five groups of five: low-dose or high-dose Ad26.COV2.S given once or twice, or placebo on both occasions. Dosing of Ad26.COV2.S was intramuscular, at either 5x10^10 or 1x10^11 viral particles, delivered as one shot or as two shots spaced 56 days apart. The TCR-sequenced set comprised about 32 samples: around 20 Ad26.COV2.S vaccine recipients, 5 placebo recipients and 8 SARS-CoV-2 convalescent individuals.

The germline V gene supplies CDR1 SGHDT and CDR2 YYEEEE. Here V drops 3 bases and J drops 4 bases, and the junction holds 5 bases not matched to any gene. The CDR3 contains 14 residues, cysteine and phenylalanine counted. The entry retains the CDR3 DNA only, 42 bases that are in frame from base 1. The immunoSEQ Assay was the method used to sequence TCRbeta CDR3 regions. After extraction, genomic DNA underwent amplification by bias-controlled multiplex PCR, followed by high-throughput sequencing. Under the source paper's analysis protocol: To quantify the absolute abundance of every unique TCRbeta CDR3 region, sequences were collapsed and filtered. T cell fraction was estimated by normalization of TCRbeta template counts to usable DNA, with usable DNA being measured through amplification of reference genes present in all nucleated cells. Repertoire TCRs were annotated as SARS-CoV-2-specific when V gene, CDR3 amino acid sequence and J gene were exactly matched to a known reactive TCR set. The reference SARS-CoV-2 TCR set was derived from MIRA and filtered for enrichment in COVID-19-positive ImmuneCODE repertoires, a step that removed public or cross-reactive TCRs. Based on the MIRA antigens, annotated TCRs were further analysed at the level of specific ORF or position within ORF. Breadth was defined as annotated unique rearrangements over total unique productive rearrangements; depth was the summed frequency of those rearrangements. Two-sided Wilcoxon rank-sum tests were used to compare TCR breadth between groups. Held by TCRdb, this immuneACCESS table contains in-frame sequences only and omits some clones. Under half of the omission traces to an unresolved V gene where checked; the cause of the rest is unknown. That table gives V, J and clone size, and the DNA gave D and trimming. This sample holds approximately 480,000 clones; around 85% were observed only once. The ten largest clones take up roughly 13% of the sample.

Interpreted using the paper, the treatment or condition label stands for: roughly 19 received Ad26.COV2.S at low or high dose, single or two shots; about 5 received placebo; per-sample allocation not given. Repertoires of vaccine and placebo recipients were sequenced from samples collected on day 63 after the first injection. In Cohort 1b, 25 adults aged 18-55 years were enrolled at a single site in Boston, USA, between 29 July and 7 August 2020. Ad26.COV2.S was a replication-incompetent adenovirus type 26 vector expressing a prefusion-stabilized SARS-CoV-2 spike protein from the original Wuhan strain. The research as a whole found: The study lacked the statistical power to compare responses across vaccine doses or regimens. Non-spike TCR breadth was comparable between vaccine and placebo recipients, consistent with the vaccine containing only spike. It was noted by the authors that total T cell responses may have been underestimated by the TCR breadth and depth analyses. After vaccination, substantial breadth of spike-specific CD8+ and CD4+ T cell responses was reported. Spike-specific TCR breadth was higher in Ad26.COV2.S recipients than in placebo recipients (P = 0.0014).

Regarding this clone: Its antigen is unknown. Base qualities are missing; no much larger clone stands one base away.

This TCR was sampled from a person between 18 and 65 years old who received the Ad26.COV2.S COVID-19 vaccine or a placebo. Sequenced material: peripheral blood, taken in a trial of Ad26.COV2.S vaccine versus placebo. The sequence links TRBV5-6 to TRBJ2-5; 8 bases in the middle match TRBD1. Here is the DNA: TGTGCCAGCAGCTACGACAGGGGCGGAGAGACCCAGTACTTC. Translated, it gives CASSYDRGGETQYF.